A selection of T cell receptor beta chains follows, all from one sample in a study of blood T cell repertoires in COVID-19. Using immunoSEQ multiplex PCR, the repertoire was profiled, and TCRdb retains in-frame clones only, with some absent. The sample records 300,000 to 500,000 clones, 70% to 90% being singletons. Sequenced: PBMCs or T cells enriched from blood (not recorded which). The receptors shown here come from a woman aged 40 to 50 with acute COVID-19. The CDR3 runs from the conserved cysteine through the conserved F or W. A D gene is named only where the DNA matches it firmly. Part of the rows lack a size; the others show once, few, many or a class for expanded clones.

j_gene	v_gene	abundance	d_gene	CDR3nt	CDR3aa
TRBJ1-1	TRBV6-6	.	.	TGTGCCAGCAGTTACCTCTGGGGCCTGAACACTGAAGCTTTCTTT	CASSYLWGLNTEAFF
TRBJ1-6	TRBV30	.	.	TGTGCCTGGAACCCCAGCTCCTATAATTCACCCCTCCACTTT	CAWNPSSYNSPLHF
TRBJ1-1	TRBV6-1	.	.	TGTGCCAGCAGTGAGGTCGGGACTCCTAATGAAGCTTTCTTT	CASSEVGTPNEAFF
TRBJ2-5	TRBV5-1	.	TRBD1	TGCGCCAGCAGACCCCGGGACAGGTACCAAGAGACCCAGTACTTC	CASRPRDRYQETQYF
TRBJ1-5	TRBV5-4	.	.	TGTGCCAGCAGTTCCGGGGGGGGAGATCAGCCCCAGCATTTT	CASSSGGGDQPQHF
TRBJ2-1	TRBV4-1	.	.	TGCGCCAGCAGCCAAGATTTACTAGCCGAGCAGTTCTTC	CASSQDLLAEQFF
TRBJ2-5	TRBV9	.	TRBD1	TGTGCCAGCAGCGCCGACAGGGGAGAGACCCAGTACTTC	CASSADRGETQYF
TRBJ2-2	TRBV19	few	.	TGTGCCAGTAGTATAGTTGGTAGCGCGAACACCGGGGAGCTGTTTTTT	CASSIVGSANTGELFF
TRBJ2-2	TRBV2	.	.	TGTGCCAGCAGTGGCGCGGGATTGGGCGGGGAGCTGTTTTTT	CASSGAGLGGELFF
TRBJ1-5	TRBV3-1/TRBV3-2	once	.	TGTGCCAGCAGCCAAGATAGCAGGGTCAATCAGCCCCAGCATTTT	CASSQDSRVNQPQHF
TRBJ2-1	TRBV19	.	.	TGTGCCAGTAACTGGGGCTCCTCCTACAATGAGCAGTTCTTC	CASNWGSSYNEQFF
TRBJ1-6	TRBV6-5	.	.	TGTGCCAGCAGCATCTACAGGGTACGGAATTCACCCCTCCACTTT	CASSIYRVRNSPLHF
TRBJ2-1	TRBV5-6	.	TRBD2	TGTGCCAGCAGCTCACCTAGCGGGGGGGCATATGAGCAGTTCTTC	CASSSPSGGAYEQFF
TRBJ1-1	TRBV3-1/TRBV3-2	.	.	TGTGCCAGCAGTCAAAGGGAGACTGAAGCTTTCTTT	CASSQRETEAFF
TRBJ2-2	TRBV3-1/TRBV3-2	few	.	TGTGCCAGCAGCACCCGGTCCGGGGAGCTGTTTTTT	CASSTRSGELFF
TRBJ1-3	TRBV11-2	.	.	TGTGCCAGCAGCTTAGTGTCCGTCTCTGGAAACACCATATATTTT	CASSLVSVSGNTIYF
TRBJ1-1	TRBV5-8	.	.	TGTGCCAGCAGCTCCCTACGGGGTGTCACTGAAGCTTTCTTT	CASSSLRGVTEAFF